The 9 T cell receptor beta chains below all came from one sample that was sequenced in a study of blood T cells in healthy people across ages. A second PCR, run for roughly 7 to 12 cycles, used a sample-barcoded 5' primer plus a J-beta primer mix. TCRdb redid the calling of the 5' RACE reads with MiXCR, one entry per CDR3 protein. The data hold roughly 1.7 million distinct CDR3 sequences, with roughly 30% observed a single time. Sequenced: blood. These TCRs come from a woman between 25 and 40 years old in good health.

This clonotype has just a few counts. The chain employs TRBV4-1 and TRBJ1-6; no definite D call. CDR3 size: 13 residues. CDR1 is MGHRA, CDR2 YSYEKL, per germline. Trimming pared 1 base from V and 7 bases from J, leaving 5 bases between. The CDR3 DNA reads TGCGCCAGCAGCCAAGTTATCAATTCACCCCTCCACTTT. This encodes CASSQVINSPLHF.

On this clonotype: An end of the junction does not agree with germline; a read error may underlie this. The chain carries TRBV5-1 and TRBJ2-3, with 9 bases aligning to TRBD1. Germline V gene data show CDR1 as SGHRS and CDR2 as YFSETQ. The CDR3 length is 17 residues. The DNA of the CDR3 is TGCACCAGCAGCCGACAACAGGGGGCTTTTAGCACAGATACGCAGTATTTT. It yields the protein CTSSRQQGAFSTDTQYF. The variable domain in full, completed from reference TRBV5-1 and TRBJ2-3, reads KAGVTQTPRYLIKTRGQQVTLSCSPISGHRSVSWYQQTPGQGLQFLFEYFSETQRNKGNFPGRFSGRQFSNSRSEMNVSTLELGDSALYLCTSSRQQGAFSTDTQYFGPGTRLTVL.

This clonotype was seen a few times. This rearrangement joins TRBV27 to TRBJ2-3; TRBD2 agrees at 11 bases. V lost 6 bases, J lost 5 bases, and 7 bases stayed unmatched. CDR1 and CDR2 from the germline V gene are MNHEY and SMNVEV (reference sequence). The CDR3 is 15 amino acids. The CDR3 sequence is CASRVAGGPLDTQYF. The DNA of the CDR3 is TGTGCCAGCAGAGTAGCGGGAGGGCCCTTAGATACGCAGTATTTT.

This clonotype has a handful of counts. The rearrangement joins TRBV11-2 to TRBJ2-3; maybe TRBD2 (5 bases). V gave up 5 bases and J gave up 2 bases, with 20 bases separating them. This CDR3 region has 17 residues. Germline loops: CDR1 SGHAT, CDR2 FQNNGV. The CDR3 spells CASSPGRLAFSTDTQYF. DNA for the CDR3: TGTGCCAGCAGCCCTGGTAGGCTAGCTTTCTCCACAGATACGCAGTATTTT.

This clonotype turned up a few times. V usage is TRBV5-4 and J usage is TRBJ2-7, with 7 bases that match TRBD1. The CDR3 extends over 14 amino acids. Germline CDR1 and CDR2: SGHNT and YYREEE (reference sequence). V shed 3 bases, J shed 0 bases, and the junction held 3 bases outside the gene matches. CDR3 loop: CASSYRTGSYEQYF. CDR3 in DNA: TGTGCCAGCAGCTACAGGACAGGCTCCTACGAGCAGTACTTC.

A word on this clonotype: At one boundary the junction diverges from the germline segment, which might be a read error. The chain is built from TRBV7-9 and TRBJ2-3; D unresolved. CDR3 size: 12 residues. Germline loops: CDR1 SEHNR, CDR2 FQNEAQ (reference sequence). CDR3 protein: CVSSSEEDTQYF. In DNA form, the CDR3 reads TGTGTCAGCAGCTCCGAGGAAGATACGCAGTATTTT. Filled out from reference TRBV7-9 and TRBJ2-3, the complete variable domain reads DTGVSQNPRHKITKRGQNVTFRCDPISEHNRLYWYRQTLGQGPEFLTYFQNEAQLEKSRLLSDRFSAERPKGSFSTLEIQRTEQGDSAMYLCVSSSEEDTQYFGPGTRLTVL.

This clonotype appeared many times. V usage is TRBV9 and J usage is TRBJ2-2, with 8 bases matching TRBD1. The CDR3 runs to 17 residues. Trimming at V came to 3 bases and at J to 1 base, leaving 8 bases not matched to a gene. The V gene's germline CDR1 is SGDLS and CDR2 YYNGEE. The CDR3 nucleotides read TGTGCCAGCAGCGACCTCCCAGGGGGCGAGAACACCGGGGAGCTGTTTTTT. Protein sequence: CASSDLPGGENTGELFF.

This clonotype has only a few counts. The chain combines TRBV7-2 with TRBJ1-5; maybe TRBD1 (5 bases). The CDR3 sequence is 15 residues long. Germline lookup yields CDR1 SGHTA and CDR2 FQGNSA. V was trimmed by 5 bases and J by 2 bases, leaving 13 bases between them. CDR3 coding DNA: TGTGCCAGCAGCCCCATCGGGGGAGGCAATCAGCCCCAGCATTTT. This gives the protein CASSPIGGGNQPQHF.

This clonotype was counted between two and nine times. The chain carries TRBV9 and TRBJ2-4, with TRBD1 matching over 9 bases. J gave up 1 base and V 3 bases, and 14 bases lay outside the gene matches. The CDR3 spans 19 residues. Germline assignment: CDR1 SGDLS and CDR2 YYNGEE. In DNA form, the CDR3 reads TGTGCCAGCAGCGGGCGCACAGGGGGCTGTGGTAAGGCCAAAAACATTCAGTACTTC. Its protein is CASSGRTGGCGKAKNIQYF.